This T cell receptor beta chain emerged from a study of blood T cells in healthy people across ages. Study-wide results and limits: The long-lived group displayed more naive CD4+ cells, plus higher diversity, than the aged donors did. TCR beta diversity was tightly associated with the proportion of naive T cells.

It was with a sample-barcoded 5' primer and a J-beta primer mix that a second PCR of roughly 7 to 12 cycles was run. The authors tagged each cDNA molecule using a template-switch adaptor with 12 random nucleotides. TCRdb re-derived calls from the 5' RACE reads in MiXCR, one entry per CDR3 protein. Among 1.8 million or so distinct CDR3 sequences listed, about two fifths were seen once. Germline V lookup: CDR1 SGDLS, CDR2 YYNGEE. V was shortened by 5 bases and J by 0 bases, with 13 bases between the two germline ends. CDR3 length: 15 amino acids. The extraction recovered at least 6 micrograms of total RNA per sample. On this clonotype: Its antigen remains unknown.

The TCR sequence derives from a human donor in good health. Sequencing was carried out using blood. The rearrangement uses TRBV9 and TRBJ2-3; D remains ambiguous. Here the CDR3 reads CASSETGHSTDTQYF. For the CDR3, the DNA is TGTGCCAGCAGTGAGACCGGGCACAGCACAGATACGCAGTATTTT.